The TCR beta chain described here comes from a study of cytomegalovirus exposure and HLA in healthy donors. The CDR3 runs to 15 residues. Germline CDR1 is MRHNA and CDR2 is SNTAGT. J was trimmed by 4 bases and V by 6 bases; bases with no gene match: 6. Whole-study findings and limits: In a later analysis, HLA-C alleles had the fewest associated TCRs, DRB1 alleles the most. Through in vitro validation, a few CMV-associated chains were shown to be specific for CMV antigens. Because they were indistinguishable, some V segments, including TRBV6-2 and TRBV6-3, were excluded.

This clone was counted a few times. Its target is not known. PCR was performed using 60 Vbeta and 13 Jbeta primers. Per the study methods: It was a later analysis that counted about 80 million unique TCR beta chains, of which some 9.9 million were shared. Here immunoSEQ multiplex PCR was the method, and the copy in TCRdb shows in-frame clones only, minus some. V, J and clone size are taken as reported in that table, and D and trimming were inferred from the DNA itself. The sample yields tens of thousands of clones, around two thirds seen once. V and J are TRBV6-4 and TRBJ2-3; TRBD2 matches at 11 bases. This sequence was found in a human donor in good health. Material: PBMCs. The CDR3 DNA sequence: TGTGCCAGCAGCCACGGGACTAGCGGTTCAGATACGCAGTATTTT. This codes for CASSHGTSGSDTQYF.